What follows is one T cell receptor (beta chain) and its context. V was shortened by 2 bases and J by 4 bases, with 6 bases between the two germline ends. The CDR3 covers 12 residues. The germline V gene has CDR1 LGHDT and CDR2 YNNKEL (reference sequence). This entry belongs to a study of blood T cell repertoires in COVID-19. Libraries were prepared by immunoSEQ multiplex PCR; TCRdb keeps only in-frame clonotypes and omits some of them. The repertoire holds roughly 100,000 clones, roughly nine tenths seen once, with approximately 2% in the top ten. Specimen: peripheral blood. The chain employs TRBV3-1 (or the pseudogene TRBV3-2) and TRBJ2-7; D is unresolved. The receptor was derived from a man aged 45-60 years with active COVID-19. The CDR3 reads CASSQNGYEQYF. As DNA, the CDR3 is TGTGCCAGCAGCCAAAACGGGTACGAGCAGTACTTC.